This T cell receptor (beta chain) was captured by sequencing in a study of neurological immune-mediated disorders. This CDR3 has 14 amino acids. CDR1 is DFQATT, CDR2 SNEGSKA, per germline (reference sequence). Trimming pared 1 base from V and 3 bases from J, leaving 9 bases between. Time point noted: longitudinal time-point 3. This clonotype came up many times. Its specificity is not known. A single record per CDR3 protein comes from TCRdb applying MiXCR to the 5' RACE reads. This sample yields more than 75,000 distinct CDR3 sequences, of which about 4% are seen a single time; 4.5% to 6% belongs to the top ten. Notes on the study in general: When the repertoires were sorted by phylogenetic grouping, those of 18 of 34 multiple sclerosis patients ended up in one related-CDR3 cluster, a possible signature.

V gene TRBV20-1 combines with J gene TRBJ2-2, with a tentative D call TRBD1 (5 bases). The specimen was PBMCs. This TCR came from a woman aged 55 to 70 with multiple sclerosis. The CDR3: CSARVSRDTGELFF. For the CDR3, the DNA is TGCAGTGCTAGAGTATCCAGGGACACCGGGGAGCTGTTTTTT.